This T cell receptor (beta chain) was found in a study of neurological immune-mediated disorders. The CDR3 spans 16 residues. Germline-derived CDR1 and CDR2 are SGHTA and FQGTGA. Sequencing of 15-18 subjects in each run yielded over 190 million TCR-beta sequences. Each CDR3 protein is one row after TCRdb ran MiXCR on the 5' RACE reads. This sample carries 71,000 or so distinct CDR3 sequences, roughly 15% of them seen once, and the ten largest clones take about 4.6%. Study observations and caveats: The absence of shared CDR3 amino acid sequences among expanded clones across subjects suggests private repertoires in all groups.

This clonotype was found once. The antigen remains undetermined. Likely a read error: the CDR3 ends without its conserved phenylalanine or tryptophan. Time point meaning: longitudinal time-point 1 (baseline). The receptor's source is a female donor with HTLV-1-associated myelopathy (HAM/TSP). The sequencing sample was made of PBMCs. This chain links TRBV7-3 with TRBJ2-3; TRBD2 matches at 10 bases. CDR3 sequence (DNA): TGTGTCAGCAGCCCAAGAGAAGCGGGGGGGCCAGATACGCAGTATCTT. As protein: CVSSPREAGGPDTQYL.